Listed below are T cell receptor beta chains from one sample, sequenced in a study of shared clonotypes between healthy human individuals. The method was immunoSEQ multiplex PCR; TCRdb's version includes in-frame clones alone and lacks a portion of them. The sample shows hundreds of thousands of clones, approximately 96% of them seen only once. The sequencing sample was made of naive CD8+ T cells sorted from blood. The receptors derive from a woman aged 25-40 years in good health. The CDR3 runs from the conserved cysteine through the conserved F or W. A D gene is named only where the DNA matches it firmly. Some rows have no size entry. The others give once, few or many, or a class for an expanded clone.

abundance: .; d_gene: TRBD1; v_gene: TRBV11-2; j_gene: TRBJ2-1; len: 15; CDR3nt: TGTGCCAGCAGCCAACGACAGGGCCGTTACAATGAGCAGTTCTTC; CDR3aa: CASSQRQGRYNEQFF
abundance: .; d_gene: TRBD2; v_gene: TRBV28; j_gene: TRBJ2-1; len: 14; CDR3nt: TGTGCCAGCAGTTTAGCGGGAGGAAACAATGAGCAGTTCTTC; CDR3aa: CASSLAGGNNEQFF
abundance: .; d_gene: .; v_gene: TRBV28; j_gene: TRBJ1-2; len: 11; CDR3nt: TGTGCCAGCAGTGTAAACTATGGCTACACCTTC; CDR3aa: CASSVNYGYTF
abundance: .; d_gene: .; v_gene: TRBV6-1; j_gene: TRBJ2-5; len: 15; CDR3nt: TGTGCCAGCAGTGAACGGTTCTCCGGTACGGAGACCCAGTACTTC; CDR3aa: CASSERFSGTETQYF
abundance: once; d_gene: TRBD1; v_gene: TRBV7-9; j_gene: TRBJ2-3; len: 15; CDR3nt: TGTGCCAGCAGCAAAACAGGGGCTGGAGCAGATACGCAGTATTTT; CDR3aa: CASSKTGAGADTQYF
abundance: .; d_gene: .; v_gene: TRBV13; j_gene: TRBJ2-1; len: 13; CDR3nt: TGTGCCAGCAGCTTACGTTCTAGCAATGAGCAGTTCTTC; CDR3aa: CASSLRSSNEQFF
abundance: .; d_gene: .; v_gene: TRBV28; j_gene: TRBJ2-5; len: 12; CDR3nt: TGTGCCAGCAGTGATCTGGGGGAGACCCAGTACTTC; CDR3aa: CASSDLGETQYF
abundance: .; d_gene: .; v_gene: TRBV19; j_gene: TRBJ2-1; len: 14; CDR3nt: TGTGCCAGTGGCCCTTATAGCTCCTACAATGAGCAGTTCTTC; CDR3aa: CASGPYSSYNEQFF
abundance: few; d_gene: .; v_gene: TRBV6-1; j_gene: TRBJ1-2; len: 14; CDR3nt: TGTGCCAGCAGTGAACTCGAACAGAACTATGGCTACACCTTC; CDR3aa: CASSELEQNYGYTF
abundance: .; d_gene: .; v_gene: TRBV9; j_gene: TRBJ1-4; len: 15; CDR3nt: TGTGCCAGCAGCGGAGGTAACAGGGTTGGCGAAAAACTGTTTTTT; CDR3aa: CASSGGNRVGEKLFF